A single T cell receptor (beta chain) is shown here with its context. Its antigen is currently unknown. This specimen belongs to a study of Ad26.COV2.S vaccination and SARS-CoV-2 variants. Overall study: Ad26.COV2.S shots went into the muscle once or twice, 56 days apart.

Sequencing was performed with immunoSEQ multiplex PCR; in TCRdb, only in-frame clones are kept and a portion is missing. The sample records some 370,000 clones, around four fifths being singletons. The length of the CDR3 is 10 residues. Trimming cost V 5 bases and J 6 bases, with 8 bases left between them. The germline V gene encodes CDR1 DFQATT and CDR2 SNEGSKA (reference sequence). The treatment denotes: some 20 received Ad26.COV2.S at low or high dose, single or two shots; five or six received placebo; per-sample allocation not given. The samples date from day 63 after the first vaccine or placebo injection. The shot given was an Ad26 vector that makes Wuhan-strain SARS-CoV-2 spike. Study-wide points: A substantial breadth of spike-specific CD8+ and CD4+ T cell responses after vaccination has been reported. Total T cell responses, in the TCR breadth and depth analyses, may have been underestimated.

The source material was peripheral blood, sampled in a trial of Ad26.COV2.S vaccine versus placebo. This sequence originates from a person between 18 and 59 years old who received the Ad26.COV2.S COVID-19 vaccine or a placebo. The V and J genes are TRBV20-1 and TRBJ2-7; a weak D match, TRBD2 (5 bases). The CDR3 sequence is CSARGPEQYF. Here the CDR3 DNA reads TGCAGTGCTCGGGGTCCCGAGCAGTACTTC.